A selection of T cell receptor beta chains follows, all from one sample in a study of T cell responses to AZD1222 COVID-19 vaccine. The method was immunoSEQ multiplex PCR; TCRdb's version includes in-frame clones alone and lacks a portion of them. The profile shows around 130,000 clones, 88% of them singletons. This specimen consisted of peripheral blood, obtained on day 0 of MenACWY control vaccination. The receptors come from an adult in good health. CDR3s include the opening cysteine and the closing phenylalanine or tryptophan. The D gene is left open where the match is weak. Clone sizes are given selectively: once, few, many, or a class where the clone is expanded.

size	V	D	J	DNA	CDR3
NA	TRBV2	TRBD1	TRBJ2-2	TGTGCCAGCAGTGAAGGCCAGGGGGTGAACACCGGGGAGCTGTTTTTT	CASSEGQGVNTGELFF
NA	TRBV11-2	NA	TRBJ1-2	TGTGCCAGCAGCCGAACAGTCATCGATGGCTACACCTTC	CASSRTVIDGYTF
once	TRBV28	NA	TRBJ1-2	TGTGCCAGCAGTTTACCTCAGAACTATGGCTACACCTTC	CASSLPQNYGYTF
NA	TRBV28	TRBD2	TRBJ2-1	TGTGCCAGCAGTCCCATAGGACTAGCGGATATTTACAATGAGCAGTTCTTC	CASSPIGLADIYNEQFF
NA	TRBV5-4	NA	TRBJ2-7	TGTGCCAGCAGCAGTGACAGCTACGAGCAGTACTTC	CASSSDSYEQYF
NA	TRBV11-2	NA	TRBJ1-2	TGTGCCAGCAGCTTAGGATTTACCTATGGCTACACCTTC	CASSLGFTYGYTF
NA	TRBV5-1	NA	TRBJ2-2	TGCGCCAGCAGCTTTGACGGGGACCGACTGCGGGAGCTGTTTTTT	CASSFDGDRLRELFF
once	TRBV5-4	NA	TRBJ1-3	TGTGCCAGCAGCTGGGACTCAAGAAACACCATATATTTT	CASSWDSRNTIYF
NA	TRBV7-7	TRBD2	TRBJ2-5	TGTGCCAGCAGCTTAGGAGTCGGCGGGAGGGCCGAAGAGACCCAGTACTTC	CASSLGVGGRAEETQYF
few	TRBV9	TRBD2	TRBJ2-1	TGTGCCAGCAGCCCTGGTAGCGGGATTGGTAGGAATGAGCAGTTCTTC	CASSPGSGIGRNEQFF
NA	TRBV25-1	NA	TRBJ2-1	TGTGCCAGCAGTGCGTACAGGGGGGGTTACAATGAGCAGTTCTTC	CASSAYRGGYNEQFF
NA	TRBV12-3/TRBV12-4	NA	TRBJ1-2	TGTGCCAGCACCCGCTTATGGGAAGGCGGCTACACCTTC	CASTRLWEGGYTF
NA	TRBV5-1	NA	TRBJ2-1	TGCGCCAGCAGCTTGTTTTCCGGGACTGCATCCTACAATGAGCAGTTCTTC	CASSLFSGTASYNEQFF
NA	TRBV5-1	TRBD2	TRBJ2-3	TGCGCCAGCAGCCCGGGTTGGATAGCGGGAGGGATAGATACGCAGTATTTT	CASSPGWIAGGIDTQYF
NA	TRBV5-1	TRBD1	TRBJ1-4	TGCGCCAGCAGCCTCCGACAGGGGATGACTAATGAAAAACTGTTTTTT	CASSLRQGMTNEKLFF
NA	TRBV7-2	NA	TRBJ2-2	TGTGCCTGCGAAGTGCGGAGCGTACCCGGGGAGCTGTTTTTT	CACEVRSVPGELFF
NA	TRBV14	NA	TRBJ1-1	TGTGCCAGCAGCCAAGGACGGTTTAGGACTGAAGCTTTCTTT	CASSQGRFRTEAFF
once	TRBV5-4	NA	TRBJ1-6	TGTGCCAGCAGCTTGGAGGGTCCGGGTGGGTCACCCCTCCACTTT	CASSLEGPGGSPLHF
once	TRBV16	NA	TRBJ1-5	TGTGCCAGCAGCCAATCTGGGGAGCAGCCCCAGCATTTT	CASSQSGEQPQHF
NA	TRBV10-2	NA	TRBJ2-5	TGCGCCAGCAGGCTGGGGGGAGAGACCCAGTACTTC	CASRLGGETQYF
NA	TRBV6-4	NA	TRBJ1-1	TGTGCCAGCAGAGTAGCGGGGGTCATGAACACTGAAGCTTTCTTT	CASRVAGVMNTEAFF
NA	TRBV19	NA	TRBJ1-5	TGTGCCAGTAGCCCCACCCGGGGAGGTCAGCCCCAGCATTTT	CASSPTRGGQPQHF
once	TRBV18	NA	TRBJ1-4	TGTGCCAGCTCACCCCGGGGAATTAATGAAAAACTGTTTTTT	CASSPRGINEKLFF
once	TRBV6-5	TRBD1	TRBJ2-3	TGTGCCAGCAGAACAGGGGTGGGCGCAGATACGCAGTATTTT	CASRTGVGADTQYF
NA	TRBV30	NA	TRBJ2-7	TGTGCCTGGAGTAAAAAGAGCACCTACGAGCAGTACTTC	CAWSKKSTYEQYF
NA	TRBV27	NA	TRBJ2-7	TGTGCCAGCAGTCCTCCGGGACTCCTAGAGGAGCAGTACTTC	CASSPPGLLEEQYF
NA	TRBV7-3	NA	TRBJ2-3	TGTGCCAGCAGCTTTAGAGGGCACACAGATACGCAGTATTTT	CASSFRGHTDTQYF
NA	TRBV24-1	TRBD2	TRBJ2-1	TGTGCCACCAGCGCCGGGACTAGCGGCTACAATGAGCAGTTCTTC	CATSAGTSGYNEQFF
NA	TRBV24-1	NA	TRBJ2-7	TGTGCCACCAGGTCGCAGGGGGGTATCTACGAGCAGTACTTC	CATRSQGGIYEQYF
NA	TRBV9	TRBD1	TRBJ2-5	TGTGCCAGCAGCGTAGAAGGGGGCGGCGAGACCCAGTACTTC	CASSVEGGGETQYF
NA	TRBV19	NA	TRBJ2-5	TGTGCCAGTAGTATTCTGGCGAGAGAGACCCAGTACTTC	CASSILARETQYF
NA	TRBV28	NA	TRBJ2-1	TGTGCCTCAAAGGGGGACTCCTACAATGAGCAGTTCTTC	CASKGDSYNEQFF
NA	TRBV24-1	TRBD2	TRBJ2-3	TGTGCCACCAGTGACCCTAGCGGGATAAGCACAGATACGCAGTATTTT	CATSDPSGISTDTQYF
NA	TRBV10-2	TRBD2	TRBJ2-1	TGCGCCAGTATTAAGACTAGCGGGAGCTACAATGAGCAGTTCTTC	CASIKTSGSYNEQFF
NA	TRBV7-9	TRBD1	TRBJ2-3	TGTGCCAGCAGCTTAGTGGGGACAGGGGATACGCAGTATTTT	CASSLVGTGDTQYF
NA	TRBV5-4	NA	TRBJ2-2	TGTGCCAGCACGGACAGACCGAACACCGGGGAGCTGTTTTTT	CASTDRPNTGELFF
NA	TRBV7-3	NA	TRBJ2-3	TGTGCCAGCAGCTTCTCGGACCGAGATACGCAGTATTTT	CASSFSDRDTQYF
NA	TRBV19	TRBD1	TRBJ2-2	TGTGCCAGTAGTATCTACAGGGGTGTCCTGAACACCGGGGAGCTGTTTTTT	CASSIYRGVLNTGELFF
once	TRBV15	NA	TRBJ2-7	TGTGCCACCAGCGGGCCAACTCCTAACTCCTACGAGCAGTACTTC	CATSGPTPNSYEQYF
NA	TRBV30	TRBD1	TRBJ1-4	TGTGCCTGGAGTGCCGGACAGGGGTCCACTGTCTTTAATGAAAAACTGTTTTTT	CAWSAGQGSTVFNEKLFF
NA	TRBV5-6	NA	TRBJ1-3	TGTGCCAGCAGCTTGCCAATCTCTGGAAACACCATATATTTT	CASSLPISGNTIYF
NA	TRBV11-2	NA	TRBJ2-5	TGTGCCAGCAGCTTAGGGGGGCCCGCTCCCGGGGGAGAGACCCAGTACTTC	CASSLGGPAPGGETQYF